This TCR beta chain stems from a study of Ad26.COV2.S vaccination and SARS-CoV-2 variants. Study at large: Administration of Ad26.COV2.S was intramuscular, either once or twice 56 days apart.

Indicated treatment: some 19 received Ad26.COV2.S at low or high dose, single or two shots; roughly five received placebo; per-sample allocation not given. Sample collection was performed on day 63 after the first vaccine or placebo injection. An adult of 18-55 years in Boston served as donor. The CDR3 consists of 13 residues. Germline loops: CDR1 MNHEY, CDR2 SVGAGI. Trimming took 6 bases from V and 5 from J, leaving 13 bases between them. Note on this clone: Its antigen is not identified.

Profiling relied on immunoSEQ multiplex PCR, and the TCRdb table lists in-frame clones only, not all of them. The sample yields roughly 350,000 clones, about nine tenths seen once. Findings and limits, study-wide: Compared with placebo recipients, vaccine recipients had higher spike-specific TCR breadth. CD8+ and CD4+ T cells specific for spike reportedly responded with substantial breadth after vaccination.

The rearrangement links TRBV6-5 to TRBJ1-1; the D gene is possibly TRBD1 (5 bases). The sequenced sample was peripheral blood, obtained in a trial of Ad26.COV2.S vaccine versus placebo. The TCR comes from a person between 18 and 59 years old who received the Ad26.COV2.S COVID-19 vaccine or a placebo. As DNA, the CDR3 is TGTGCCAGCAGCCGCGGGGCCGGGACTGAAGCTTTCTTT. It yields the protein CASSRGAGTEAFF.